This passage covers 28 T cell receptor beta chains from one sample sequenced in a study of CD8+ T cells in alopecia areata. Following extraction, RNA underwent reverse transcription to cDNA, which served as the sequencing template. Sequencing was performed with immunoSEQ multiplex PCR; in TCRdb, only in-frame clones are kept and a portion is missing. The sample contains under 70,000 clones, around 97% of which appear only once. The sample was CD8+ T cells sorted from blood, taken at week 0. The receptors come from a human donor with alopecia areata.

This chain joins TRBV27 and TRBJ2-2; no definite D call. CDR3 length: 12 amino acids. Trimming took off 4 bases at V and 6 bases at J, with 6 bases between the two ends. Germline values: CDR1 MNHEY, CDR2 SMNVEV (reference sequence). CDR3 sequence: CASSSPSGELFF. The CDR3 DNA follows: TGTGCCAGCAGTTCACCTTCCGGGGAGCTGTTTTTT.

The CDR3 DNA sequence: TGTGCCAGTAGTATACTACAGGGTAACACCGGGGAGCTGTTTTTT. This sequence encodes CASSILQGNTGELFF. The chain uses TRBV19 and TRBJ2-2, with D possibly being TRBD1 (6 bases). CDR3 size: 15 residues. Germline values: CDR1 LNHDA, CDR2 SQIVND (reference sequence). Trimming pared 2 bases from V and 2 bases from J, leaving 9 bases between.

The chain carries TRBV4-3 and TRBJ1-2; 7 nucleotides agree with TRBD1. With V trimmed by 2 bases and J by 3 bases, 9 bases remained unmatched. Germline V CDR1 and CDR2: LGHNA, YSLEER. There are 16 residues in the CDR3. The CDR3 coding sequence is TGCGCCAGCAGCCAATTTACGGGACAGAGAGACTATGGCTACACCTTC. Encoded protein: CASSQFTGQRDYGYTF.

CDR3 DNA sequence: TGTGCCAGCAGCTTGTCATTAGCGGGGGGGCCGGGAAATACGCAGTATTTT. Protein product: CASSLSLAGGPGNTQYF. The rearrangement joins TRBV5-4 to TRBJ2-3, with 11 bases that match TRBD2. This CDR3 is 17 amino acids long. CDR1 is SGHNT and CDR2 is YYREEE in the germline V gene (reference sequence). With V trimmed by 1 base and J by 7 bases, 11 bases remained unmatched.

The chain carries TRBV13 and TRBJ2-7, with 10 bases identical to TRBD1. This CDR3 has 15 amino acids. With 4 bases clipped from V and 6 bases from J, the junction kept 9 bases outside the gene matches. Germline lookup yields CDR1 PRHDT and CDR2 FYEKMQ (reference sequence). CDR3 nucleotides: TGTGCCAGCAGCTCCAGGGACAGGGGTTCGGGCGAGCAGTACTTC. The encoded protein is CASSSRDRGSGEQYF.

The V gene is TRBV4-1, the J gene TRBJ1-1; TRBD1 might be the D (6 bases). The V gene's germline CDR1 is MGHRA and CDR2 YSYEKL. CDR3 length: 13 residues. V lost 0 bases and J lost 8, with 10 bases in between. The CDR3 DNA reads TGCGCCAGCAGCCAAGAACCCGGGACAGAAGCTTTCTTT. It encodes CASSQEPGTEAFF.

The chain carries TRBV29-1 and TRBJ2-7, with D perhaps given as TRBD1 or TRBD2 (5 bases each). CDR3 size: 11 residues. In germline, CDR1 is SQVTM, CDR2 ANQGSEA. V was shortened by 7 bases and J by 9 bases, with 16 bases between the two germline ends. CDR3 nucleotide sequence: TGCAGCGCAGAATTGGGGCTAGCGCAGTACTTC. It translates to CSAELGLAQYF.

The V call is TRBV15, the J call TRBJ2-3; D is uncertain. This CDR3 region has 15 residues. V gave up 0 bases and J gave up 0 bases, with 7 bases separating them. The germline V gene has CDR1 LNHNV and CDR2 YYDKDF (reference sequence). The CDR3 loop reads CATSRDKGSTDTQYF. In DNA, the CDR3 is TGTGCCACCAGCAGAGATAAAGGCAGCACAGATACGCAGTATTTT. Full variable domain (remainder filled in from reference TRBV15 and TRBJ2-3): DAMVIQNPRYQVTQFGKPVTLSCSQTLNHNVMYWYQQKSSQAPKLLFHYYDKDFNNEADTPDNFQSRRPNTSFCFLDIRSPGLGDTAMYLCATSRDKGSTDTQYFGPGTRLTVL.

The CDR3 spells CASSLAPASGGKIDTQYF. In nucleotides, the CDR3 is TGTGCCAGCAGCTTAGCCCCGGCTAGCGGGGGGAAAATTGATACGCAGTATTTT. The chain recombines TRBV7-6 with TRBJ2-3; 11 nucleotides agree with TRBD2. Germline V CDR1 and CDR2: SGHVS, FNYEAQ. This CDR3 has 18 residues. Trimming took 0 bases from V and 6 from J; bases not matched to a gene: 11. Full variable domain (rest looked up from reference TRBV7-6 and TRBJ2-3): GAGVSQSPRYKVTKRGQDVALRCDPISGHVSLYWYRQALGQGPEFLTYFNYEAQQDKSGLPNDRFSAERPEGSISTLTIQRTEQRDSAMYRCASSLAPASGGKIDTQYFGPGTRLTVL.

V and J are TRBV6-5 and TRBJ2-5; 9 bases are a match to TRBD1. With the DNA end fitting TRBJ2-7 better, the J assignment may be wrong. Germline CDR1 and CDR2: MNHEY and SVGAGI. CDR3 length: 15 amino acids. The CDR3 nucleotides read TGTGCCAGCAGTTACTCGGGGACAGGGACCTACGAGCAGTACTTC. It codes for CASSYSGTGTYEQYF.

This rearrangement joins TRBV2 to TRBJ1-3; TRBD1 matches at 7 bases. Losses at the gene ends were 0 bases for V and 0 bases for J; bases not matched to a gene: 5. Germline CDR1 SNHLY, CDR2 FYNNEI. CDR3 length: 17 amino acids. The CDR3 region is CASSEAFTGVSGNTIYF. In DNA, the CDR3 is TGTGCCAGCAGTGAAGCGTTCACAGGGGTCTCTGGAAACACCATATATTTT.

The chain is built from TRBV11-3 and TRBJ1-1; D not resolved. Germline values: CDR1 SGHNT, CDR2 YENEEA. The CDR3 spans 14 residues. Trimming took 5 bases from V and 3 from J, leaving 13 bases between them. The CDR3 nucleotides read TGTGCCAGCAGCGTGGAGGGTGCGGACACTGAAGCTTTCTTT. Its translation: CASSVEGADTEAFF.

V and J are TRBV2 and TRBJ2-1, with TRBD1 as a possible D gene (5 bases). The CDR3 is made up of 12 amino acids. Germline V gene sequence: CDR1 SNHLY, CDR2 FYNNEI. V lost 11 bases, J lost 1 base, and 9 bases lay in between. The CDR3 is CAATGSYNEQFF. CDR3 coding DNA: TGTGCCGCCACAGGATCCTACAATGAGCAGTTCTTC. The full variable domain, completed using reference TRBV2 and TRBJ2-1, is EPEVTQTPSHQVTQMGQEVILRCVPISNHLYFYWYRQILGQKVEFLVSFYNNEISEKSEIFDDQFSVERPDGSNFTLKIRSTKLEDSAMYFCAATGSYNEQFFGPGTRLTVL.

The gene calls are TRBV7-9 and TRBJ2-7, with 8 bases lining up with TRBD1. The V gene's germline CDR1 is SEHNR and CDR2 FQNEAQ (reference sequence). The CDR3 runs to 14 residues. J was trimmed by 0 bases and V by 4 bases; bases with no gene match: 2. CDR3 in DNA: TGTGCCAGCAGCTCCGACAGGGGCTCCTACGAGCAGTACTTC. It codes for CASSSDRGSYEQYF.

This chain joins TRBV7-9 and TRBJ2-5; 8 bases map to TRBD1. The CDR3 is 17 amino acids. From germline, CDR1 is SEHNR and CDR2 FQNEAQ (reference sequence). Trimming took 2 bases from V and 4 from J; bases not matched to a gene: 12. CDR3 loop: CASSLSPWTGPAETQYF. DNA for the CDR3: TGTGCCAGCAGCTTAAGCCCTTGGACAGGGCCGGCAGAGACCCAGTACTTC.

The V call is TRBV7-9, the J call TRBJ1-5; D gene ambiguous. V lost 4 bases to trimming and J lost 6 bases, with 13 bases between them. CDR3 length: 14 residues. In germline, CDR1 is SEHNR, CDR2 FQNEAQ (reference sequence). CDR3 sequence reads: CASSSGRASQPQHF. CDR3 sequence (DNA): TGTGCCAGCAGCTCCGGACGGGCCAGTCAGCCCCAGCATTTT.

The gene calls are TRBV9 and TRBJ2-5; D call uncertain. Germline V gene data show CDR1 as SGDLS and CDR2 as YYNGEE. The ends were cut back, 4 bases at V and 5 bases at J, with 12 bases in the middle. There are 13 residues in the CDR3. CDR3 in DNA: TGTGCCAGCAGCCTAGGGCACGGCGAGACCCAGTACTTC. Residues: CASSLGHGETQYF.

The chain carries TRBV13 and TRBJ1-2; the match to TRBD1 covers 8 bases. The germline V gene has CDR1 PRHDT and CDR2 FYEKMQ (reference sequence). V shed 3 bases, J shed 5 bases, and the junction held 8 bases outside the gene matches. The length of the CDR3 is 15 residues. CDR3 DNA: TGTGCCAGCAGCTTCCCTACACAGGGGGTGTATGGCTACACCTTC. Translated, it gives CASSFPTQGVYGYTF.

V gene TRBV15 combines with J gene TRBJ2-7; no definite D call. The ends were cut back, 5 bases at V and 7 bases at J, with 12 bases in the middle. Germline CDR1 is LNHNV and CDR2 is YYDKDF (reference sequence). CDR3 length: 12 amino acids. The CDR3 loop is CATSVSPGEQYF. The CDR3 nucleotides read TGTGCCACCAGCGTCAGCCCAGGTGAGCAGTACTTC.

This chain links TRBV27 with TRBJ2-7; D might be TRBD1 or TRBD2, each matching 5 bases. The CDR3 sequence is 11 residues long. Trimming took off 5 bases at V and 3 bases at J, with 5 bases between the two ends. Germline loops: CDR1 MNHEY, CDR2 SMNVEV (reference sequence). This CDR3 reads CASSGGYEQYF. CDR3 in DNA: TGTGCCAGCAGTGGGGGCTACGAGCAGTACTTC.

The chain has TRBV5-6 and TRBJ2-5; 9 bases agree with TRBD1. Germline values: CDR1 SGHDT, CDR2 YYEEEE. The V segment lost 4 bases and the J segment 2 bases; nucleotides outside the gene matches: 6. The CDR3 is made up of 15 amino acids. The CDR3 loop reads CASSATGGWQETQYF. The CDR3 nucleotides are TGTGCCAGCAGCGCAACAGGGGGCTGGCAAGAGACCCAGTACTTC.

The rearrangement uses TRBV9 and TRBJ2-5, with D uncertain. The CDR3 has 12 amino acids. Trimming took 4 bases from V and 4 from J, leaving 8 bases between them. Germline CDR1 and CDR2: SGDLS and YYNGEE. CDR3 DNA: TGTGCCAGCAGCCCCCCTTCAGAGACCCAGTACTTC. This gives the protein CASSPPSETQYF.

This chain joins TRBV10-3 and TRBJ2-1; 7 nucleotides agree with TRBD2. The CDR3 sequence is 16 residues long. Germline V gene sequence: CDR1 ENHRY, CDR2 SYGVKD. Germline trimming cut 4 bases from V and 5 bases from J; bases unmatched to any gene: 11. For the CDR3, the DNA is TGTGCCATCAGTGGTCCACACATGGGAGGGAACAATGAGCAGTTCTTC. Amino acid sequence: CAISGPHMGGNNEQFF.

This clone appeared once. The rearrangement uses TRBV18 and TRBJ2-1; D is perhaps TRBD1 (6 bases). Germline CDR1 is KGHSH and CDR2 is LQKENI. V dropped 1 base and J dropped 4 bases, with 8 bases sitting between them. The CDR3 extends over 14 amino acids. CDR3: CASSPQGVYNEQFF. As DNA, the CDR3 is TGTGCCAGCTCACCACAGGGGGTATACAATGAGCAGTTCTTC.

This chain links TRBV6-5 with TRBJ2-3, with D uncertain. Germline-derived CDR1 and CDR2 are MNHEY and SVGAGI. V lost 2 bases, J lost 0 bases, and 12 bases lay in between. The length of the CDR3 is 16 residues. CDR3 in amino acids: CASSYVSPASTDTQYF. CDR3 DNA: TGTGCCAGCAGTTACGTGTCCCCCGCTAGCACAGATACGCAGTATTTT.

The genes are TRBV13 and TRBJ2-3; 14 bases align to TRBD2. The CDR3 spans 14 residues. Germline-derived CDR1 and CDR2 are PRHDT and FYEKMQ (reference sequence). J was trimmed by 8 bases and V by 5 bases; bases with no gene match: 3. The CDR3 reads CASSAGLAGVTQYF. CDR3 DNA sequence: TGTGCCAGCAGCGCGGGACTAGCGGGGGTTACGCAGTATTTT.

This clone was counted once. The chain combines TRBV10-3 with TRBJ1-2; no clear D gene. The CDR3 runs 12 residues. Trimming removed 4 bases from V and 6 bases from J, with 9 bases in between. Germline lookup yields CDR1 ENHRY and CDR2 SYGVKD. CDR3 amino acids: CAISGTGDGYTF. The CDR3 DNA reads TGTGCCATCAGTGGCACTGGGGATGGCTACACCTTC.

CDR3 in DNA: TGTGCCAGCAGGGGGGACGGGGCTAGCACAGATACGCAGTATTTT. It codes for CASRGDGASTDTQYF. The chain links TRBV6-5 to TRBJ2-3; D possibly uses TRBD1 or TRBD2 (5 bases each). The CDR3 totals 15 residues. With 6 bases removed from V and 0 bases from J, the gap between germline ends came to 13 bases. From germline, CDR1 is MNHEY and CDR2 SVGAGI.